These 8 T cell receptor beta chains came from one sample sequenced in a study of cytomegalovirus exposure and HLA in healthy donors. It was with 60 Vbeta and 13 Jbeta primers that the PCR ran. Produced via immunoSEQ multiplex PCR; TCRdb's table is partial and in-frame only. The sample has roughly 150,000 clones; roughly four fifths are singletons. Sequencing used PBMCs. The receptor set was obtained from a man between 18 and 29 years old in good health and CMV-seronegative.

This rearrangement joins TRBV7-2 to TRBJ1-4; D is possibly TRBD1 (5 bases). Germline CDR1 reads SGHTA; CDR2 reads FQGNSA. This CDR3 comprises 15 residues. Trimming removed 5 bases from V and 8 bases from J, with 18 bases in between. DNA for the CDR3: TGTGCCAGCAGCCCCCGGTCGGCAGGACAAGAAAAACTGTTTTTT. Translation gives CASSPRSAGQEKLFF.

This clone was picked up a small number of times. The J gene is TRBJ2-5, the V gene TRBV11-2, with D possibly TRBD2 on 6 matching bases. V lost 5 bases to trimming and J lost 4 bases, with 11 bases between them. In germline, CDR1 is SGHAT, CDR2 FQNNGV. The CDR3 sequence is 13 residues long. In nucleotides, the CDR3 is TGTGCCAGCAGCCCGGGACTCACAGAGACCCAGTACTTC. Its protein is CASSPGLTETQYF.

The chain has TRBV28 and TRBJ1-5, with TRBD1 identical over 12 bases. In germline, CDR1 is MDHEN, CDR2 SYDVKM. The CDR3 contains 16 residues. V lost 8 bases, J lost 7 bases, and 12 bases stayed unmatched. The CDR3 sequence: CASDPGQGARVQPQHF. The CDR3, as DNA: TGTGCCAGCGATCCGGGACAGGGGGCGCGGGTCCAGCCCCAGCATTTT.

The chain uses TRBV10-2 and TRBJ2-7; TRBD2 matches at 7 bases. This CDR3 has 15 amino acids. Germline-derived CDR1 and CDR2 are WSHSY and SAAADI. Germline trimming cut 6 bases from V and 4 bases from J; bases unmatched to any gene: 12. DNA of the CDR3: TGCGCCAGCAGATCCACTAGCGCTGCAGATTACGAGCAGTACTTC. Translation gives CASRSTSAADYEQYF.

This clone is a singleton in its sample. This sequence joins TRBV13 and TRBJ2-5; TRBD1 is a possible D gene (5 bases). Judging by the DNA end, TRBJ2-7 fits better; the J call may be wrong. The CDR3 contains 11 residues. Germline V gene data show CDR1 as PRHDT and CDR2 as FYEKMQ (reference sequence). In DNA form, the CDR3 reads TGTGCCAGCAGCTTGGGGCACGAGCAGTACTTC. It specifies CASSLGHEQYF.

The CDR3 sequence is CASSSGGFGNQPQHF. In DNA form, the CDR3 reads TGTGCCAGCAGCTCAGGGGGCTTCGGGAATCAGCCCCAGCATTTT. V and J are TRBV7-9 and TRBJ1-5; 8 bases agree with TRBD1. The germline CDR1 and CDR2 sequences are SEHNR and FQNEAQ (reference sequence). This CDR3 is built from 15 residues. With 4 bases clipped from V and 4 bases from J, the junction kept 6 bases outside the gene matches. The full variable domain, in which reference TRBV7-9 and TRBJ1-5 provide the parts outside the CDR3, is DTGVSQNPRHKITKRGQNVTFRCDPISEHNRLYWYRQTLGQGPEFLTYFQNEAQLEKSRLLSDRFSAERPKGSFSTLEIQRTEQGDSAMYLCASSSGGFGNQPQHFGDGTRLSIL.

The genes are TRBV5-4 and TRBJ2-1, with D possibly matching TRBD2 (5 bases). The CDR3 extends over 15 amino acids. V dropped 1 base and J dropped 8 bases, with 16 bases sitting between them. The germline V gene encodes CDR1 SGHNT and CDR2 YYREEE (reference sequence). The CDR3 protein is CASSLNMGGFDEQFF. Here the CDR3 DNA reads TGTGCCAGCAGCTTGAACATGGGCGGGTTCGATGAGCAGTTCTTC.

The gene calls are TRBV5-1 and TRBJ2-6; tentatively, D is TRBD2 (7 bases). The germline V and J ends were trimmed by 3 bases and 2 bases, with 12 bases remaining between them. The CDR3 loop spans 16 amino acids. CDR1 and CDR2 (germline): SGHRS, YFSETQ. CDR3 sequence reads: CASSWGEGAGANVLTF. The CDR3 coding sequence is TGCGCCAGCAGCTGGGGGGAGGGGGCTGGGGCCAACGTCCTGACTTTC.